This T cell receptor (beta chain) was observed in a study of vaccination effects on CD4 cells after COVID-19. Within the ViraFEST assay, antigen-specific CD4+ T cells underwent expansion with viral peptide pools prior to sequencing. Once cultured for roughly ten days, the cells underwent separation to obtain CD4+ T cells. All study participants received two doses of BNT162b2 or mRNA-1273 vaccine. The CDR3 consists of 15 residues. Trimming removed 0 bases at V and 0 bases at J, with 6 bases between. The germline V gene encodes CDR1 MNHEY and CDR2 SVGAGI. Clones were sequenced by immunoSEQ multiplex PCR, and TCRdb holds only the in-frame ones, with some missing. This table holds 60,000 to 85,000 clones, 70% to 85% found once. With respect to this clone: Its cognate antigen is unknown.

J is TRBJ1-3 and V is TRBV6-5; D is ambiguous. The sample was CD4+ T cells from PBMCs cultured with HCoV-229E spike peptides, taken after COVID-19 vaccination. The receptor's source is a human donor who received a COVID-19 vaccine. This CDR3 reads CASSYSALSGNTIYF. Here the CDR3 DNA reads TGTGCCAGCAGTTACTCTGCCCTCTCTGGAAACACCATATATTTT.